The text below deals with one T cell receptor beta chain. Antigen: not known. The sample originates from a study of early T cells in non-severe SARS-CoV-2 infection. Study-level background: Sequencing targeted bulk RNA from unsorted whole blood, leaving chains unpaired.

Individual cDNA molecules received unique molecular identifiers during library preparation. MiXCR, run by TCRdb on the 5' RACE reads, gives a single entry per CDR3 protein. The table lists 55,000 to 85,000 distinct CDR3 sequences, around 12% of them singletons, with approximately 4.5% in the top ten. Study outcomes and limitations: The matching step, a VDJdb search, favored anti-spike CD8 responses and missed private and CD4 specificities.

With 5 bases removed from V and 7 bases from J, the gap between germline ends came to 17 bases. This CDR3 is 14 amino acids long. The germline CDR1 and CDR2 sequences are SGHTA and FQGNSA. The TCR was taken from an adult who was a healthcare worker with PCR-confirmed SARS-CoV-2 infection or an uninfected control (not recorded which). The sequencing input was whole blood. V usage is TRBV7-2 and J usage is TRBJ2-5, with D perhaps matching TRBD2 (6 bases). This chain's CDR3 is CASSLSGPQGTQYF. In DNA, the CDR3 is TGTGCCAGCAGCCTCAGCGGGCCCCAGGGGACCCAGTACTTC.